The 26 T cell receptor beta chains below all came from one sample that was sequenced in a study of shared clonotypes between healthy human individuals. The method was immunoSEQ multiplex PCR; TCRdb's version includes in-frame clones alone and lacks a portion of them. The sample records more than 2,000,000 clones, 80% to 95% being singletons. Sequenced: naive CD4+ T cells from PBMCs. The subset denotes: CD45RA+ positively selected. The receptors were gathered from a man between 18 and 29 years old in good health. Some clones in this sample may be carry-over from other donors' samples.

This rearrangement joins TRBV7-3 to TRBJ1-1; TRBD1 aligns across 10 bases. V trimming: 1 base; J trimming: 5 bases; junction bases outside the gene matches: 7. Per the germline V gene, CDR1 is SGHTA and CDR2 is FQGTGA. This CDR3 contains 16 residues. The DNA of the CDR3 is TGTGCCAGCAGCTTAATGGGACAGGGGTCGGGAACTGAAGCTTTCTTT. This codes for CASSLMGQGSGTEAFF.

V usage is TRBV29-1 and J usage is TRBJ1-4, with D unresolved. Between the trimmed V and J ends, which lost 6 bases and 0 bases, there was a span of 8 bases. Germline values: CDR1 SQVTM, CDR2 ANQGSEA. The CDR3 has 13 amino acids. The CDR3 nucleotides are TGCAGCGTCACGAGTGCAACTAATGAAAAACTGTTTTTT. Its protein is CSVTSATNEKLFF.

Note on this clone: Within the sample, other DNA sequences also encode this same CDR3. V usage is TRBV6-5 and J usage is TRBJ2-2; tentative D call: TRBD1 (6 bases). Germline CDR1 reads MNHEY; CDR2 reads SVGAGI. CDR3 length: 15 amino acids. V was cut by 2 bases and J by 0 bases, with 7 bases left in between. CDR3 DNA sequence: TGTGCCAGCAGTTACGGGACACCGAACACCGGGGAGCTGTTTTTT. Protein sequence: CASSYGTPNTGELFF.

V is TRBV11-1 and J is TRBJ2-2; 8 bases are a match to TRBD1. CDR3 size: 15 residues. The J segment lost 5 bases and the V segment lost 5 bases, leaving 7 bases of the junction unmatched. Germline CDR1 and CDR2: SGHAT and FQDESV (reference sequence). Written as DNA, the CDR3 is TGTGCCAGCAGCCATGACAGGGGAAGAACCGGGGAGCTGTTTTTT. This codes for CASSHDRGRTGELFF.

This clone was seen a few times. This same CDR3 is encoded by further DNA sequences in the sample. This CDR3 reads CSANYGYTF. The CDR3 region has the DNA TGCAGTGCAAACTATGGCTACACCTTC. The V call is TRBV20-1, the J call TRBJ1-2; D is uncertain. The CDR3 has 9 amino acids. Trimming left V 6 bases short and J 2 bases short, with 1 base between. From germline, CDR1 is DFQATT and CDR2 SNEGSKA (reference sequence).

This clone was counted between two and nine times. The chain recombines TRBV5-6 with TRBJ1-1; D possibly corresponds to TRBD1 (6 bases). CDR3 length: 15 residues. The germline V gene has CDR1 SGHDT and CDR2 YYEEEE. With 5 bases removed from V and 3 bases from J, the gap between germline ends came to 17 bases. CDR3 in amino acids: CASRRQGLWDTEAFF. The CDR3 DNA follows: TGTGCCAGCAGACGGCAGGGGCTATGGGACACTGAAGCTTTCTTT.

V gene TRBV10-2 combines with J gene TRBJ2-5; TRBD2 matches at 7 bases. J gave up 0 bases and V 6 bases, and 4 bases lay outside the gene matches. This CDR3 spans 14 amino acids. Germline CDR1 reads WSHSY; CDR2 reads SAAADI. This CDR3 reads CASRSGGNQETQYF. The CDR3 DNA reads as TGCGCCAGCAGGTCGGGGGGAAACCAAGAGACCCAGTACTTC.

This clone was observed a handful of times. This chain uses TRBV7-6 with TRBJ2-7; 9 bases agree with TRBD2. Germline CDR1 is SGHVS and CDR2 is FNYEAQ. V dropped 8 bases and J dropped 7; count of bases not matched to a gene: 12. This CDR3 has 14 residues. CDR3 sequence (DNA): TGTGCCAGCGTTCCCCTAGCGGGGACGCGTGAGCAGTACTTC. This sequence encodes CASVPLAGTREQYF.

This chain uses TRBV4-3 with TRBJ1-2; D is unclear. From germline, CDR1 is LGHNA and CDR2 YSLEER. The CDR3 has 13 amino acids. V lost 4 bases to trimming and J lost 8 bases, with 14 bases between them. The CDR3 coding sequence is TGCGCCAGCAGCCCTGACCTGGGCACCGGCTACACCTTC. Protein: CASSPDLGTGYTF.

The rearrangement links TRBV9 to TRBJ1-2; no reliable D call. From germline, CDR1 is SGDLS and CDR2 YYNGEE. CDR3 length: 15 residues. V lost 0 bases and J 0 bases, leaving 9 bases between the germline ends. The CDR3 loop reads CASSVGATTNYGYTF. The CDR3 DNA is TGTGCCAGCAGCGTAGGCGCAACGACTAACTATGGCTACACCTTC.

Here the CDR3 reads CASSSGSGELFF. For the CDR3, the DNA is TGTGCCAGCAGCTCTGGGTCCGGGGAGCTGTTTTTT. This chain joins TRBV11-2 and TRBJ2-2, with no clear D. CDR3 size: 12 residues. The V end lost 4 bases, the J end lost 6 bases, and 6 bases lay between the germline ends. The germline V gene encodes CDR1 SGHAT and CDR2 FQNNGV.

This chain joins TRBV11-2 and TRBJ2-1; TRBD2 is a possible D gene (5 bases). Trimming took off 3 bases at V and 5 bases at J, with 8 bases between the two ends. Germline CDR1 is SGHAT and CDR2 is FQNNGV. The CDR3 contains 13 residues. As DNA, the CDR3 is TGTGCCAGCAGCTTCGGCGGGCACAATGAGCAGTTCTTC. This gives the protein CASSFGGHNEQFF.

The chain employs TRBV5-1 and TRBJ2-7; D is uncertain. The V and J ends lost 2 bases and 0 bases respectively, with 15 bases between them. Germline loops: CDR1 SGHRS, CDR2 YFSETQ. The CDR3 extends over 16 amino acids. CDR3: CASSFGPGALSYEQYF. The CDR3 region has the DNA TGCGCCAGCAGCTTCGGTCCGGGTGCGCTCTCCTACGAGCAGTACTTC.

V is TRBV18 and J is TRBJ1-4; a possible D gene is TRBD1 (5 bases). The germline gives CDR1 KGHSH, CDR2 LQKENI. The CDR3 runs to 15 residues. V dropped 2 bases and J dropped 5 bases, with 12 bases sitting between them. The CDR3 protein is CASSPLGPSNEKLFF. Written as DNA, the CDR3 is TGTGCCAGCTCACCATTGGGGCCGTCAAATGAAAAACTGTTTTTT.

CDR3 sequence (DNA): TGTGCCAGCAGCTTAGAAGCGGGGCTCACCGGGGAGCTGTTTTTT. It specifies CASSLEAGLTGELFF. V and J are TRBV7-9 and TRBJ2-2; TRBD2 agrees at 7 bases. V lost 1 base to trimming and J lost 4 bases; unmatched junction nucleotides: 3. Per germline, CDR1 SEHNR and CDR2 FQNEAQ (reference sequence). This CDR3 region has 15 residues. Based on the CDR3 plus reference TRBV7-9 and TRBJ2-2, the full variable domain is DTGVSQNPRHKITKRGQNVTFRCDPISEHNRLYWYRQTLGQGPEFLTYFQNEAQLEKSRLLSDRFSAERPKGSFSTLEIQRTEQGDSAMYLCASSLEAGLTGELFFGEGSRLTVL.

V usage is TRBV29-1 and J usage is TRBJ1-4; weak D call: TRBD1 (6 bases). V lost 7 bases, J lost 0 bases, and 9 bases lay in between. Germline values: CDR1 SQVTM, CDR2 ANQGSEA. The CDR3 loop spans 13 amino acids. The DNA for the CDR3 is TGCAGCGGAAGACAGGCAACTAATGAAAAACTGTTTTTT. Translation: CSGRQATNEKLFF.

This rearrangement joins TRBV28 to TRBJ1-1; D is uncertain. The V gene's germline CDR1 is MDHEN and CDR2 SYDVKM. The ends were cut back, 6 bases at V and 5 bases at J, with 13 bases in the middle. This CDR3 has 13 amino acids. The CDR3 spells CASRNRAGTEAFF. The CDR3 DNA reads TGTGCCAGCAGGAACCGGGCCGGAACTGAAGCTTTCTTT.

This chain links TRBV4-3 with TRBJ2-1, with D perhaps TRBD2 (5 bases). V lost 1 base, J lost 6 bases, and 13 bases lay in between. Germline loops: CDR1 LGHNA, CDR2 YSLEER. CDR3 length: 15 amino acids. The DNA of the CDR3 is TGCGCCAGCAGCCAAGTTAGCGCGGGCCCCAATGAGCAGTTCTTC. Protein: CASSQVSAGPNEQFF.

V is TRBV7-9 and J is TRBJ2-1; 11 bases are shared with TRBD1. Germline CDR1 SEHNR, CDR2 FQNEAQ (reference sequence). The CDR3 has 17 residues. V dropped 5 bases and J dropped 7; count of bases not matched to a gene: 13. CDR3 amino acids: CASSKSPGTGGGNEQFF. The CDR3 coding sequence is TGTGCCAGCAGCAAATCCCCCGGGACAGGGGGTGGGAATGAGCAGTTCTTC.

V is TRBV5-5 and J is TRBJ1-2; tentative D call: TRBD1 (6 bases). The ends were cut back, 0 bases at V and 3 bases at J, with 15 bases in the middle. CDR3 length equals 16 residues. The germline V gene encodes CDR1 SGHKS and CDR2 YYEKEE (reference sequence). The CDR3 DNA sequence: TGTGCCAGCAGCTTGGGATTTGGGGGGCGAGACTATGGCTACACCTTC. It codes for CASSLGFGGRDYGYTF.

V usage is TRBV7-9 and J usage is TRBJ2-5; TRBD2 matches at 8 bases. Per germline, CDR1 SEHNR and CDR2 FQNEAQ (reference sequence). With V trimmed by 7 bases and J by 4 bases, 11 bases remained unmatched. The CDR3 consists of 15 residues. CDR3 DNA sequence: TGTGCCAGCATTCGGGTGGCGGGAGGTGGAGAGACCCAGTACTTC. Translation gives CASIRVAGGGETQYF. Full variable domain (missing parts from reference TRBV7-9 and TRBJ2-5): DTGVSQNPRHKITKRGQNVTFRCDPISEHNRLYWYRQTLGQGPEFLTYFQNEAQLEKSRLLSDRFSAERPKGSFSTLEIQRTEQGDSAMYLCASIRVAGGGETQYFGPGTRLLVL.

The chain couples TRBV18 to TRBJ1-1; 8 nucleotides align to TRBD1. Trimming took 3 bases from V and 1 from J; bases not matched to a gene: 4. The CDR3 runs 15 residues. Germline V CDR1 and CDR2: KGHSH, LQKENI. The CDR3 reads CASSPTTGANTEAFF. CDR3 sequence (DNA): TGTGCCAGCTCACCTACGACAGGGGCGAACACTGAAGCTTTCTTT.

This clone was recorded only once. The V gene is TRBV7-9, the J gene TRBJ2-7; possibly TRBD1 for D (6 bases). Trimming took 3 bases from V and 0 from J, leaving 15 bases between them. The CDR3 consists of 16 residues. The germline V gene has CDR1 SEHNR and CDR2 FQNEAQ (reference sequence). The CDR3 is CASSFPTGSSSYEQYF. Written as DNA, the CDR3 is TGTGCCAGCAGCTTCCCGACAGGATCTAGCTCCTACGAGCAGTACTTC.

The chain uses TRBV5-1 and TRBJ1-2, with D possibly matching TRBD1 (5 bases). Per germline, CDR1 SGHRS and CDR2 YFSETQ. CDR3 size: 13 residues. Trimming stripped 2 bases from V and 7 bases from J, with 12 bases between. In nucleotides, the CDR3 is TGCGCCAGCAGCTTTGACGGAGGGGTTGGCTACACCTTC. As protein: CASSFDGGVGYTF. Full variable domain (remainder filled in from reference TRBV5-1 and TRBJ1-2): KAGVTQTPRYLIKTRGQQVTLSCSPISGHRSVSWYQQTPGQGLQFLFEYFSETQRNKGNFPGRFSGRQFSNSRSEMNVSTLELGDSALYLCASSFDGGVGYTFGSGTRLTVV.

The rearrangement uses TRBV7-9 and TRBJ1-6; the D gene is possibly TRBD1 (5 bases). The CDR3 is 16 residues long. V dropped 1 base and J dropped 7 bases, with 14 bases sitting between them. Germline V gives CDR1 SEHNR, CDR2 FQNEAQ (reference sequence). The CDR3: CASSLVRQGRNSPLHF. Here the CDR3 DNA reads TGTGCCAGCAGCTTAGTTAGGCAGGGACGCAATTCACCCCTCCACTTT.

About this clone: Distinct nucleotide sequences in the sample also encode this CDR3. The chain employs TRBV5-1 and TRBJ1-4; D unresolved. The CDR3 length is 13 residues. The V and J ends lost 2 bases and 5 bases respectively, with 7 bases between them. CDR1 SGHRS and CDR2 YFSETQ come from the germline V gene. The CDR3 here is CASSLGVNEKLFF. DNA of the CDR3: TGCGCCAGCAGCTTAGGAGTAAATGAAAAACTGTTTTTT.